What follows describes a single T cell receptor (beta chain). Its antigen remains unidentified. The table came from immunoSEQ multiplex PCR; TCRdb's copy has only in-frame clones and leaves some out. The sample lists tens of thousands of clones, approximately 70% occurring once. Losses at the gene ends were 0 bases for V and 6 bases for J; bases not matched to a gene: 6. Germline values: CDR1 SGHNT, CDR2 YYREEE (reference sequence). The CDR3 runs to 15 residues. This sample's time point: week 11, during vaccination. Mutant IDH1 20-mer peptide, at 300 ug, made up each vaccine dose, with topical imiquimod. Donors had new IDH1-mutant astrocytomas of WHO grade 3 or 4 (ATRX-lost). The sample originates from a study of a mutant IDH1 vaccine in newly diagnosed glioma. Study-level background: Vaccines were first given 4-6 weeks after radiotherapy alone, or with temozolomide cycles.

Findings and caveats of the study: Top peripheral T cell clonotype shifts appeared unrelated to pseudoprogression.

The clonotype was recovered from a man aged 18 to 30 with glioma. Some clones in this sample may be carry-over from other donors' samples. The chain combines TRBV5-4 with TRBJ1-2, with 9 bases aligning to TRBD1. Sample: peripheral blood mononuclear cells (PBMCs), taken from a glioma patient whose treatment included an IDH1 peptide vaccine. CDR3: CASSLEMDRGDGYTF. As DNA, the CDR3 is TGTGCCAGCAGCTTGGAAATGGACAGGGGTGATGGCTACACCTTC. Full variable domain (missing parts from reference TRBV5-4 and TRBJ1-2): ETGVTQSPTHLIKTRGQQVTLRCSSQSGHNTVSWYQQALGQGPQFIFQYYREEENGRGNFPPRFSGLQFPNYSSELNVNALELDDSALYLCASSLEMDRGDGYTFGSGTRLTVV.